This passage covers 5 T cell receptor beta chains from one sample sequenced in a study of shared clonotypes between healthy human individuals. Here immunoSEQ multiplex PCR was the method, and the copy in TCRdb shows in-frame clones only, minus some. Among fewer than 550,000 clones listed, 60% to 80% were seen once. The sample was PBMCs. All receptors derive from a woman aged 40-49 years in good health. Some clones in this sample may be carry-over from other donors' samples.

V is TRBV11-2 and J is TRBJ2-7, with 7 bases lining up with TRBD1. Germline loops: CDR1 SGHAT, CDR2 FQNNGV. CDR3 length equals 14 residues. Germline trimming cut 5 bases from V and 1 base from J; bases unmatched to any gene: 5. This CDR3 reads CASSPGQTSYEQYF. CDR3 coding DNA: TGTGCCAGCAGCCCGGGACAGACTTCCTACGAGCAGTACTTC.

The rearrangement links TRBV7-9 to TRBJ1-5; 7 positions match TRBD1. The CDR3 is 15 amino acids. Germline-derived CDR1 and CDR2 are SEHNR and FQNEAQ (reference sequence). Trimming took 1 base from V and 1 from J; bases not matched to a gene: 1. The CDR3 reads CASSLEGASNQPQHF. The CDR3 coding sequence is TGTGCCAGCAGCTTAGAGGGGGCGAGCAATCAGCCCCAGCATTTT.

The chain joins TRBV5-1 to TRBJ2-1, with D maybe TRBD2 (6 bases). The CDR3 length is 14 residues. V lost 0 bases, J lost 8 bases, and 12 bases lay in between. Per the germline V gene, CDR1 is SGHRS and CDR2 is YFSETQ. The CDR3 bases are TGCGCCAGCAGCTTGGTCGCGGAGGGGCATGAGCAGTTCTTC. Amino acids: CASSLVAEGHEQFF.

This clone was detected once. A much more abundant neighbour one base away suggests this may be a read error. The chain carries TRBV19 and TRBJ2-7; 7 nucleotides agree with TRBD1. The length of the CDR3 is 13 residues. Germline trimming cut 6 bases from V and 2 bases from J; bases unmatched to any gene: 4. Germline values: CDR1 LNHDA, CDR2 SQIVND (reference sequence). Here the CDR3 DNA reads TGTGCCAGTAGCACGACAGGGACCTACGAGCAGTACTTC. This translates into CASSTTGTYEQYF.

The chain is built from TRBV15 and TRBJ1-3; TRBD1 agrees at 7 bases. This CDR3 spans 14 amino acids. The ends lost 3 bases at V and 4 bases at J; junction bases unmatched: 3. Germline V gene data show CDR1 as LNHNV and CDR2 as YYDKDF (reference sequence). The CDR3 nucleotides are TGTGCCACCAGCAGGACAGGGACAGGAAACACCATATATTTT. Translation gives CATSRTGTGNTIYF.